This record looks at one T cell receptor (beta chain) sequence and its context. The target of this receptor is not known. Base qualities are not at hand, and no much larger clone is one base apart. The sample comes from a study of shared clonotypes between healthy human individuals (dated by TCRdb to the early 2020s). General notes on the study: The cohort comprised a couple of women and three men aged 18 to 49 years. For each donor, three plates each were used for CD4 naive and CD4 memory, two plates were used for CD8 naive, and one plate was used for CD8 memory. To estimate repertoire size and how much clonotypes are shared between individuals, the study performed deep sequencing of blood TCR repertoires from roughly five healthy adults. Different laboratories and diverse techniques were used to prepare libraries and sequence TCR repertoires, to increase sequencing depth and limit assay-specific biases. Each donor's leukapheresis produced roughly between roughly 0.85 and 9 billion PBMCs.

Healthy HIV-negative adults with no recently reported acute infections or vaccinations were included as donors. All donors were Caucasian adults living in Nashville, Tennessee, USA. Magnetic negative selection was used to enrich CD4+ T cells, after which naive cells were positively selected on CD45RA and the negative fraction became the memory subset. Blood was collected by leukapheresis, and PBMCs were isolated by Ficoll-Histopaque density gradient centrifugation and then cryopreserved in liquid nitrogen vapor phase. Analytical flow cytometry was used to check the purity and quantity of each magnetically sorted T cell population. Each sorted fraction had its genomic DNA isolated and then quantified by UV absorbance on a Nanodrop 2000c. Using the deep immunoSEQ assay, multiplex PCR amplified TCR CDR3 regions from genomic DNA. Genomic DNA extracted from each cell subset was distributed evenly over all wells of several immunoSEQ 96-well plates, and each plate served as one replicate. For sorted subsets, each replicate PCR was loaded with approximately 0.2 ug genomic DNA, equivalent to 25,000 to 35,000 T cell genomes. The purified libraries were quantified using a Qubit 3.0 fluorometer, sized with a Bioanalyzer 2100, and then quantified again using the KAPA Library Quantification kit. Each immunoSEQ 96-well plate was sequenced on its own single-read 150-cycle Illumina NextSeq 550 flow cell. In the original analysis: Because the immunoSEQ output held only junctional sequences and lacked quality scores, the filtering could not match the filtering applied to full-length reads. To assign V/J genes and CDR3, sequences were annotated against IMGT germline references using PyIR, a Python wrapper for IgBLAST v1.9. Any read was removed if the V/J assignment was weak (E-value above 1e-6), the CDR3 was missing, or the read contained stop codons, out-of-frame junctions, or ambiguous translated residues. V3J clonotypes were defined as sequences sharing the same inferred V gene, J gene, and CDR3 amino acid sequence. To compute the percentage overlap between repertoires, the number of shared unique clonotypes was divided by the size of the smaller repertoire. Richness of each repertoire was evaluated using RTK rarefaction, the Chao1 estimator, and Recon v2.1 estimates of unobserved clonotypes. For all TCRbeta clonotypes obtained by the gDNA method from a handful of donors, generation probabilities were computed with OLGA. Drawn from immuneACCESS, this table holds only the in-frame rearrangements with V and J called that TCRdb kept. Clones are partly lost; checked studies trace under half to an unresolved V gene and leave the rest unexplained. The V and J calls and clone size were taken over from that table, and D and trimming were inferred from the DNA. The sample table records about 980,000 clones; around three quarters of these occur just once. Of the sample, roughly 1.5% is held by the ten largest clones.

The study at large found these results: Even with the large sequencing depth, rarefaction of the sorted-subset datasets indicated that sequencing was incomplete. Only blood was sampled, and tissue TCR repertoires likely differ from those in blood. Clonotypes shared by all four sorted-subset donors showed higher generation probabilities than non-shared clonotypes. The small number of donors limited the genetic and exposure-history diversity represented. When a handful of donors were compared, the shared fraction of clonotypes was roughly 5% for naive CD4, approximately 3.3% for naive CD8, more than 2% for memory CD4, and roughly 0.43% for memory CD8. Based on pairwise subsampling, the degree of clonotype sharing among donors was expected to be affected by sequencing depth. Naive subsets generally had larger estimated clonotype richness than memory subsets did.

The germline V gene supplies CDR1 SGHDN and CDR2 FVKESK. The CDR3 measures 13 amino acids from cysteine to phenylalanine. Only CDR3 DNA remains: 39 bases, in frame from the first base. V lost 0 bases and J lost 4 bases; the stretch between them is 6 bases long. This TCR came from a man aged 18 to 29 in good health. The chain was built from TRBV14 and TRBJ1-2, with the D gene uncertain. Sequencing used memory CD4+ T cells sorted from blood. This sample's cell subset or site label indicates: CD45RA-negative fraction. The nucleotide sequence is given as TGTGCCAGCAGCCAAGATTGGTTCTATGGCTACACCTTC. This encodes CASSQDWFYGYTF.